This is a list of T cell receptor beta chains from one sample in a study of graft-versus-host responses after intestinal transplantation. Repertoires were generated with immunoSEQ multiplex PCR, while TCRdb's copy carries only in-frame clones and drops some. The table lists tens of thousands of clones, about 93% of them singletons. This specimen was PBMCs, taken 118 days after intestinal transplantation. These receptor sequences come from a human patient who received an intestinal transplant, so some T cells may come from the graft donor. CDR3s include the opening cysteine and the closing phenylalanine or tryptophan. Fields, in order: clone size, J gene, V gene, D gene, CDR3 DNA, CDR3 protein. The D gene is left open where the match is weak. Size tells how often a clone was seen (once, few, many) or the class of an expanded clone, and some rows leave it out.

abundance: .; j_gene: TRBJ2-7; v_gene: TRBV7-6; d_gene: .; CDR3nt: TGTGCCCTGGTCGGGTACGAGCAGTACTTC; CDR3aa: CALVGYEQYF
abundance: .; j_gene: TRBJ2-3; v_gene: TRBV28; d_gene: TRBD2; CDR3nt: TGTGCCAGCACCCCCTTGAGGCCTAGCGGGGGGGCCGGTCGAAAAGATACGCAGTATTTT; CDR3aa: CASTPLRPSGGAGRKDTQYF
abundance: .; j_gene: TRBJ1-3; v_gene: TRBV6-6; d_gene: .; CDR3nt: TGTGCCAGCAGTAGGGGTCCCAGCTCTGGAAACACCATATATTTT; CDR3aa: CASSRGPSSGNTIYF
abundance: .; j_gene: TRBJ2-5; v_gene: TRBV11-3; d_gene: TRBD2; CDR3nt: TGTGCCAGCAGCTCAGGGATTAGCGGGGGCCAAGAGACCCAGTACTTC; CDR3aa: CASSSGISGGQETQYF
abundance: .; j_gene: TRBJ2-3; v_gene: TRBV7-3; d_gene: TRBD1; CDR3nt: TGTGCCAGCACCCTACAGGGGGCGCGCACAGATACGCAGTATTTT; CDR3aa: CASTLQGARTDTQYF
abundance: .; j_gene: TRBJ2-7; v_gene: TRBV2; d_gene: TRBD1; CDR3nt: TGTGCCAGCACCGGGACAGACTCCTACGAGCAGTACTTC; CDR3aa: CASTGTDSYEQYF
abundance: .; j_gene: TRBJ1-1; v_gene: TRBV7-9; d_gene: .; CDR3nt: TGTGCCAGCGGCCCCCCGGGGGAAGCTTTCTTT; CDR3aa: CASGPPGEAFF
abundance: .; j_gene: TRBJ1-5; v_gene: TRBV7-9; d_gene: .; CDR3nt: TGTGCCAGCAGCGAACAGGGTTATCAGCCCCAGCATTTT; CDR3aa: CASSEQGYQPQHF
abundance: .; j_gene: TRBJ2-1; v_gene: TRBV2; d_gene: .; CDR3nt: TGTGCCAGCAGTGACTTTTCGAGTAGCTCCTACAATGAGCAGTTCTTC; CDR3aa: CASSDFSSSSYNEQFF
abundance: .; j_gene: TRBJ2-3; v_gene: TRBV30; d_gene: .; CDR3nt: TGTGCCTGGAGTACTAGCTTCGGAGATACGCAGTATTTT; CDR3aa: CAWSTSFGDTQYF
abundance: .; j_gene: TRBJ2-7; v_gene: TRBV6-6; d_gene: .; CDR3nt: TGTGCCAGCAGTTCCCTCGGGGAGGGGGTATCCTACGAGCAGTACTTC; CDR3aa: CASSSLGEGVSYEQYF
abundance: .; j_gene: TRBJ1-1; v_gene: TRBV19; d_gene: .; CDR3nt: TGTGCCAGTAGTATGGGTGGGAACACTGAAGCTTTCTTT; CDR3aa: CASSMGGNTEAFF
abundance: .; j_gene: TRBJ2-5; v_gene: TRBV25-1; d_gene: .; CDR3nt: TGTGCCAGCAGTGAATGGGGGGCAGCCCAAGAGACCCAGTACTTC; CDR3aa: CASSEWGAAQETQYF
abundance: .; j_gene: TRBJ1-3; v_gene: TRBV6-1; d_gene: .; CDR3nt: TGTGCCAGCAGTGACGAAGGGGGCTCTGGAAACACCATATATTTT; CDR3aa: CASSDEGGSGNTIYF
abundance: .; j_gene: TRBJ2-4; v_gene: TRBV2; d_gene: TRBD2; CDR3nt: TGTGCCAGCAGCCCAACCGGGGGGGCCAAAAACATTCAGTACTTC; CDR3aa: CASSPTGGAKNIQYF
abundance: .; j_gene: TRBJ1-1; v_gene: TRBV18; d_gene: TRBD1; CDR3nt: TGTGCCAGCTCACCACAGGGGGCTACTGAAGCTTTCTTT; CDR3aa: CASSPQGATEAFF
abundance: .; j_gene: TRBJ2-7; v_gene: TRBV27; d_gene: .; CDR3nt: TGTGCCAGCAGTTTATCGGGGGGAGGCTACGAGCAGTACTTC; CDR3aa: CASSLSGGGYEQYF
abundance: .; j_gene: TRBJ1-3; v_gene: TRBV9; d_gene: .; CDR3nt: TGTGCCAGCAGCGTAGCGTTGGACAGTAGAAACACCATATATTTT; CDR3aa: CASSVALDSRNTIYF
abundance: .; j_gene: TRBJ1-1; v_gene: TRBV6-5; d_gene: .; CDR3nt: TGTGCCAGCAGTTACGGGATGAACACTGAAGCTTTCTTT; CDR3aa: CASSYGMNTEAFF
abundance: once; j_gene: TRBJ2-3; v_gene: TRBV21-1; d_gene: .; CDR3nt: TGTGCCAGCAGCCAAAGCACAGATACGCAGTATTTT; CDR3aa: CASSQSTDTQYF
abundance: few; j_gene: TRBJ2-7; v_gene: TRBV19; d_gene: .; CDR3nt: TGTGCCAGTAGTATGGGGACGGAGCAGTACTTC; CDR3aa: CASSMGTEQYF
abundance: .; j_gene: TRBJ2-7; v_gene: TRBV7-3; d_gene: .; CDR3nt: TGTGCCAGCAGCCCCGGCGGCGGGAACTACGAGCAGTACTTC; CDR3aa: CASSPGGGNYEQYF
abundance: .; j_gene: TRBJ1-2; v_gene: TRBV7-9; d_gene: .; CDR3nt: TGTGCCAGCAGCCCAAGGGGGGGCGTCAGCTATGGCTACACCTTC; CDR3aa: CASSPRGGVSYGYTF
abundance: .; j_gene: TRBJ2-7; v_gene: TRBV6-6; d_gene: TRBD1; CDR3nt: TGTGCCAGCAGCCGACAGGGGCCAACCTACGAGCAGTACTTC; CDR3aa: CASSRQGPTYEQYF
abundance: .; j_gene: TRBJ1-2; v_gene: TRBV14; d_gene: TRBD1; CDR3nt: TGTGCCAGCAGCCAAGATCCAGGGGGCTTTGACTATGGCTACACCTTC; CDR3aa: CASSQDPGGFDYGYTF
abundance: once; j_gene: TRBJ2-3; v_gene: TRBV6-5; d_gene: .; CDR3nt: TGTGCCAGCAGTTACACGACGACGAGCACAGATACGCAGTATTTT; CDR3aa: CASSYTTTSTDTQYF
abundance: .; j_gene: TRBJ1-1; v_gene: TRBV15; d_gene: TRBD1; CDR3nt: TGTGCCACCAGCTCTCCGGGACAGGGATTTCTCATGAACACTGAAGCTTTCTTT; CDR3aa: CATSSPGQGFLMNTEAFF
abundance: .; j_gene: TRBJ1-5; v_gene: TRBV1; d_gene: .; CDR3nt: TGCACCAGCAGCCAAGTCCCAGGGCATCAGCCCCAGCATTTT; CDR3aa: CTSSQVPGHQPQHF
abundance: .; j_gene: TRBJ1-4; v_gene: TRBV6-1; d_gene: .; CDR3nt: TGTGCCAGCAGTGAAGCGTTTTATTGGGCACCCCGAGAAAAACTGTTTTTT; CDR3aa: CASSEAFYWAPREKLFF
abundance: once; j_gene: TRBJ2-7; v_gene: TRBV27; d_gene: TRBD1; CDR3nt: TGTGCCAGCAGGGGGGTGGGACAGGCCTCCTACGAGCAGTACTTC; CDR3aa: CASRGVGQASYEQYF
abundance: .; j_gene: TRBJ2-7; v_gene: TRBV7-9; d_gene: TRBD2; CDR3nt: TGTGCCAGCAGCCACGGGGCTAGCGGGAGGATCGAGCAGTACTTC; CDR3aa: CASSHGASGRIEQYF
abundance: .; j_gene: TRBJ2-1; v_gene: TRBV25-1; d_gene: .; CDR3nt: TGTGCCAGCGTCCACAATGAGCAGTTCTTC; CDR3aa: CASVHNEQFF
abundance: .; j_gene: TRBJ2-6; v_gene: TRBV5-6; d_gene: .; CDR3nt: TGTGCCAGCAGCGCTGCCGGGACTGGGGCCAACGTCCTGACTTTC; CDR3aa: CASSAAGTGANVLTF
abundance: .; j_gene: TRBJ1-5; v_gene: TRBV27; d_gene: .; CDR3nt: TGTGCCAGCAGCTTGACAGTCTATAGCAATCAGCCCCAGCATTTT; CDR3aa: CASSLTVYSNQPQHF
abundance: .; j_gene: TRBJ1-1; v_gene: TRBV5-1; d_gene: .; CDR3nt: TGCGCCAGCAATCCGGAGGGGGGTCAAACTGAAGCTTTCTTT; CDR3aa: CASNPEGGQTEAFF
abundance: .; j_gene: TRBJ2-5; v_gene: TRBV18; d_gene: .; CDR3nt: TGTGCCAGCTCACCATTAGGTGGGGCCCAGGGGGAGACCCAGTACTTC; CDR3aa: CASSPLGGAQGETQYF
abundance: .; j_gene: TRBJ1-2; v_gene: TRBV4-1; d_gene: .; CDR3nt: TGCGCCAGCAGCCAAGAAGCCAGCTACCTCTATGGCTACACCTTC; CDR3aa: CASSQEASYLYGYTF
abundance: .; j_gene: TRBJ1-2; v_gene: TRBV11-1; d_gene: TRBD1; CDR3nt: TGTGCCAGCAGCTTAGGTGACCGGACAGGGGGTGATGGCTACACCTTC; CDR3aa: CASSLGDRTGGDGYTF
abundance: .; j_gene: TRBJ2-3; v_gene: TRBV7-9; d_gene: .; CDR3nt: TGTGCCAGCAGTCTCGGGGCCTCTAGCACAGATATGCAGTATTTT; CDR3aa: CASSLGASSTDMQYF
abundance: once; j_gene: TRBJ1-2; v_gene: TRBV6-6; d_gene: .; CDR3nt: TGTGCCAGCAGTTACAGGGAAGCTAACTATGGCTACACCTTC; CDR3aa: CASSYREANYGYTF
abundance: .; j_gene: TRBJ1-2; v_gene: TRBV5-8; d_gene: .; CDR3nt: TGTGCCAGCAGAGAGGGGTGGTATGGCTACACCTTC; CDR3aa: CASREGWYGYTF
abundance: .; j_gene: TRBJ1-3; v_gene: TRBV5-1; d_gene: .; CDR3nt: TGCGCCAGCAGCTTTACCTCTGGAAACACCATATATTTT; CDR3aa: CASSFTSGNTIYF